A selection of T cell receptor beta chains follows, all from one sample in a study of T cells after yellow fever vaccination. Each CDR3 protein gets one entry after TCRdb re-called the 5' RACE reads with MiXCR. The sample holds some 600,000 distinct CDR3 sequences, roughly a sixth seen once. Here the sequenced sample was PBMCs, taken about 5 days after the first yellow fever vaccination. The receptors derive from a man between 18 and 29 years old who received the YFV17D yellow fever vaccine. The CDR3 runs from the conserved cysteine through the conserved F or W. A D gene is named only where the DNA matches it firmly. Clone size is not always given. Where it is, it says once, few, many or a class for expanded clones.

.,TRBV4-1,TRBD1,TRBJ1-2,TGCGCCAGCAGCGCAAGAGAGGGGGCAGCTAACTATGGCTACACCTTC,CASSAREGAANYGYTF
.,TRBV5-1,.,TRBJ2-7,TGCGCCAGCAGCCCGACAGGGAGGTTCCACGAGCAGTACTTC,CASSPTGRFHEQYF
few,TRBV6-2/TRBV6-3,TRBD2,TRBJ2-4,TGTGCCAGCAGTTACTCGAGGCTAGCGGGGGGGCCGGCCAAAAACATTCAGTACTTC,CASSYSRLAGGPAKNIQYF
.,TRBV7-2,.,TRBJ1-1,TGTGCCAGCAGCTTCGAAGTAGGGAACACTGAAGCTTTCTTT,CASSFEVGNTEAFF
few,TRBV27,.,TRBJ2-6,TGTGCCAGCAGTTTAATGGGCGGATCTGGGGCCAACGTCCTGACTTTC,CASSLMGGSGANVLTF
.,TRBV24-1,.,TRBJ1-2,TGTGCCACCAGTGAGGACGGGTATTCGGACTACACCTTC,CATSEDGYSDYTF
few,TRBV27,TRBD1,TRBJ2-2,TGTGCCAGCAGCCTAACAGGGGTTGGCGGGGAGCTGTTTTTT,CASSLTGVGGELFF
.,TRBV20-1,TRBD1,TRBJ2-3,TGCAGTGCGGTCAGGACAGGGGTCACAGATACGCAGTATTTT,CSAVRTGVTDTQYF
.,TRBV6-1,.,TRBJ1-2,TGTGCCAGCCGGGACACCTATAACTATGGCTACACCTTC,CASRDTYNYGYTF
few,TRBV7-3,.,TRBJ2-1,TGTGCCAGCAGCTTCGATCGGGACACAACGGGCAATGAGCAGTTCTTC,CASSFDRDTTGNEQFF
few,TRBV24-1,.,TRBJ1-2,TGTGCCACCAGTGATTCCCAACCCGGAACACTAGGCTATGGCTACACCTTC,CATSDSQPGTLGYGYTF
few,TRBV7-8,.,TRBJ2-7,TGTGCCAGCAGCTCACAGGGTATCGAGCAGTACTTC,CASSSQGIEQYF
.,TRBV6-4,.,TRBJ1-1,TGTGCCAGCAGCAAAACCATGAACACTGAAGCTTTCTTT,CASSKTMNTEAFF
.,TRBV2,.,TRBJ1-2,TGTGCCAGCACCGGAGGGATCTATGAGAGCTACACCTTC,CASTGGIYESYTF
.,TRBV4-1,.,TRBJ2-1,TGCGCCAGCAGGGGACCCAGCTCCTACAATGAGCAGTTCTTC,CASRGPSSYNEQFF
few,TRBV30,.,TRBJ2-3,TGTGCCTGGAGCCTAGTCGCAGATACGCAGTATTTT,CAWSLVADTQYF
few,TRBV4-2,TRBD1,TRBJ2-6,TGTGCCAGCAGCCAGCCGGGACAGGGGGTCTCTGGGGCCAACGTCCTGACTTTC,CASSQPGQGVSGANVLTF
few,TRBV29-1,.,TRBJ1-2,TGCAGCGTTGAAGCACGGGGGGTTATGCGTGGCTACACCTTC,CSVEARGVMRGYTF
few,TRBV15,.,TRBJ2-5,TGTGCCACCAGCAGTCGTTATGGTGAAGAGACCCAGTACTTC,CATSSRYGEETQYF
.,TRBV5-1,.,TRBJ2-2,TGCGCCAGCAGCTTAACGACAGTAACCAACACCGGGGAGCTGTTTTTT,CASSLTTVTNTGELFF
few,TRBV2,.,TRBJ2-3,TGTGCCAGCGGAGGCCAGGTCCGCACAGATACGCAGTATTTT,CASGGQVRTDTQYF
few,TRBV12-3/TRBV12-4,TRBD1,TRBJ1-5,TGTGCCAGCAGTTCCGGGGACAGGGCCAATCAGCCCCAGCATTTT,CASSSGDRANQPQHF
few,TRBV9,.,TRBJ1-4,TGTGCCAGCAGCGTAGATAGGAGTCCGGACGATACGGAAAAACTGTTTTTT,CASSVDRSPDDTEKLFF
.,TRBV12-3/TRBV12-4,.,TRBJ2-3,TGTGCCAGTAAAACCGGGGGAGATACGCAGTATTTT,CASKTGGDTQYF
.,TRBV13,TRBD2,TRBJ2-3,TGTGCCAGCAGTTTCGGACTAGCGGCACGAGATACGCAGTATTTT,CASSFGLAARDTQYF
many,TRBV7-6,TRBD1,TRBJ2-5,TGTGCCAGCAACCACATCCGGGACAGAGGATACAGGGAGACCCAGTACTTC,CASNHIRDRGYRETQYF
once,TRBV6-5,.,TRBJ1-1,TGTGCCAGCAGTTACTCTGACATCCACATATTGAACACTGAAGCTTTCTTT,CASSYSDIHILNTEAFF
.,TRBV18,TRBD1,TRBJ1-3,TGTGCCAGCTCAACCGGACAGGGCCAAGGTGGAAACACCATATATTTT,CASSTGQGQGGNTIYF
.,TRBV20-1,.,TRBJ2-2,TGCAGTGCTAGAGGCGTCCGCGGGGAGCTGTTTTTT,CSARGVRGELFF
.,TRBV11-2,.,TRBJ2-2,TGTGCCAGCAGCCCTAGTCCGGGCCAAAAGGGCGCCGGGGAGCTGTTTTTT,CASSPSPGQKGAGELFF
many,TRBV15,TRBD1,TRBJ1-1,TGTGCCACCAGCGCAACAGGGGTAGGATACACTGAAGCTTTCTTT,CATSATGVGYTEAFF
.,TRBV10-3,.,TRBJ2-5,TGTGCCATCAGTGAGTCCAAGAAGCCACGGGGTGAGACCCAGTACTTC,CAISESKKPRGETQYF
.,TRBV4-2,.,TRBJ2-5,TGTGCCAGCAGCCAAGGGCAGTCCCAGTACTTC,CASSQGQSQYF
.,TRBV6-1,TRBD2,TRBJ2-5,TGTGCCAGCAGGGATAGCGGGGCTCAAGAGACCCAGTACTTC,CASRDSGAQETQYF
.,TRBV2,TRBD2,TRBJ2-3,TGTGCCATCAGTTTACCGCCAGGACTAGCGGGGGCCCAAGATACGCAGTATTTT,CAISLPPGLAGAQDTQYF
.,TRBV5-1,TRBD1,TRBJ1-1,TGCGCCAGCAGAGAGGACAGGGTTGAGGCTTTCTTT,CASREDRVEAFF
many,TRBV7-9,.,TRBJ2-5,TGTGCCAGCAGCTTAGGGGGTTCTGAGACCCAGTACTTC,CASSLGGSETQYF
.,TRBV4-3,TRBD2,TRBJ2-7,TGCGCCAGCAGCCAAGATCGTTCTAGCGGGGGGGCCTACGTAAACGAGCAGTACTTC,CASSQDRSSGGAYVNEQYF
few,TRBV6-1,.,TRBJ1-2,TGTGCCAGCAGGTCCCATGAGGACTATGGCTACACCTTC,CASRSHEDYGYTF
many,TRBV7-2,.,TRBJ2-7,TGTGCCAGCAGCTTATATGGCAGGGGAAACGAGCAGTACTTC,CASSLYGRGNEQYF
few,TRBV18,.,TRBJ2-2,TGTGCCAGCTCACGTCTGACCGGGGAGCTGTTTTTT,CASSRLTGELFF
.,TRBV24-1,.,TRBJ2-2,TGTGCCACCAGTGATTCTGGGACTTCCAACACCGGGGAGCTGTTTTTT,CATSDSGTSNTGELFF
.,TRBV7-6,.,TRBJ2-1,TGTGCCAGCAGCTTAGCGGGAACAGCAGGATTGTATGAGCAGTTCTTC,CASSLAGTAGLYEQFF
few,TRBV27,TRBD1,TRBJ2-7,TGTGCCAGTGCCCGACAGGGCTACGAGCAGTACTTC,CASARQGYEQYF
.,TRBV30,TRBD2,TRBJ2-1,TGTGCCTGGCTAGCGGATTACTCCTACAATGAGCAGTTCTTC,CAWLADYSYNEQFF
.,TRBV7-2,.,TRBJ2-1,TGTGCCAGCAGCTTAGTGGCTGGGGCGGGGGCGTACAATGAGCAGTTCTTC,CASSLVAGAGAYNEQFF
few,TRBV5-1,.,TRBJ2-1,TGCGCCAGCAGCTTGGCCCTCGGGGTTCACAATGAGCAGTTCTTC,CASSLALGVHNEQFF
.,TRBV20-1,TRBD1,TRBJ1-2,TGCAGTGCTCTCACAGGGGCGGGTAACTATGGCTACACCTTC,CSALTGAGNYGYTF
.,TRBV19,.,TRBJ1-1,TGTGCCAGTAGTCGCTTCGGGGGTGGTGGCACTGAAGCTTTCTTT,CASSRFGGGGTEAFF
.,TRBV7-3,.,TRBJ1-3,TGTGCCAGCACCGGTAACAGGGACCAAAGCTCTGGAAACACCATATATTTT,CASTGNRDQSSGNTIYF